The 4 T cell receptor beta chains given below trace back to one sample, sequenced in a study of shared clonotypes between healthy human individuals. Using immunoSEQ multiplex PCR, the repertoire was profiled, and TCRdb retains in-frame clones only, with some absent. The repertoire includes more than 900,000 clones, around three quarters of them detected once, and more than 0.55% sits in the top ten. What was sequenced was memory CD4+ T cells from PBMCs. Indicated subset: CD45RA-negative fraction. The receptors shown here come from a man aged 18 to 35 in good health. Some clones in this sample may be carry-over from other donors' samples.

The V call is TRBV7-2, the J call TRBJ2-1; D gene ambiguous. In germline, CDR1 is SGHTA, CDR2 FQGNSA. V was clipped by 3 bases and J by 7 bases, with 13 bases between them. The CDR3 has 14 residues. The CDR3 loop is CASSFGRSRNEQFF. The DNA for the CDR3 is TGTGCCAGCAGCTTCGGACGTTCGAGGAATGAGCAGTTCTTC.

This clone was picked up many times. The chain recombines TRBV9 with TRBJ1-5; 11 positions match TRBD1. Germline CDR1 and CDR2: SGDLS and YYNGEE. V gave up 3 bases and J gave up 6 bases; unmatched junction bases: 5. This CDR3 comprises 15 residues. CDR3 nucleotide sequence: TGTGCCAGCAGCGCCGGTGGGACAGGGGGTCAGCCCCAGCATTTT. It yields the protein CASSAGGTGGQPQHF.

The CDR3 sequence: CASSLLGVGTAYEQYF. The CDR3 region has the DNA TGTGCCAGCAGCCTTCTAGGTGTAGGGACAGCCTACGAGCAGTACTTC. This chain connects TRBV14 to TRBJ2-7; 7 bases line up with TRBD1. Germline V lookup: CDR1 SGHDN, CDR2 FVKESK. The CDR3 runs 16 residues. The ends lost 4 bases at V and 2 bases at J; junction bases unmatched: 11.

This clone appeared once. This chain connects TRBV30 to TRBJ2-6, with D unclear. This CDR3 is 14 amino acids long. Germline-derived CDR1 and CDR2 are GTSNPN and SVGIG (reference sequence). V was trimmed by 8 bases and J by 0 bases, leaving 11 bases between them. Written as DNA, the CDR3 is TGTGCCATATCCAGAGGCTCTGGGGCCAACGTCCTGACTTTC. Amino acid sequence: CAISRGSGANVLTF. The full variable domain, with the rest looked up from reference TRBV30 and TRBJ2-6, is SQTIHQWPATLVQPVGSPLSLECTVEGTSNPNLYWYRQAAGRGLQLLFYSVGIGQISSEVPQNLSASRPQDRQFILSSKKLLLSDSGFYLCAISRGSGANVLTFGAGSRLTVL.